The text below deals with one T cell receptor (beta chain). What it binds is not known. The CDR3 runs 17 residues. V lost 5 bases and J lost 2; bases outside the gene matches: 12. Germline V gene lookup returns CDR1 KGHDR and CDR2 SFDVKD. At least 5.5 micrograms of total RNA were extracted per sample. A second PCR, run for about 7 to 12 cycles, used a sample-barcoded 5' primer plus a J-beta primer mix. One entry per CDR3 protein, called by TCRdb with MiXCR from the 5' RACE reads. Seen here are 730,000 or so distinct CDR3 sequences, roughly two fifths observed once, and the top ten hold 20%. The sample belongs to a study of blood T cells in healthy people across ages. Study-level points and caveats: Long-lived donors had more naive CD4+ cells and higher diversity than aged donors. In these data, TCR beta diversity tracked strongly with naive T cell percentage.

The sequence was obtained from a woman between 55 and 75 years old in good health. Sample: blood. The chain recombines TRBV24-1 with TRBJ2-3; 7 bases are a match to TRBD1. The CDR3 bases are TGTGCCACCAGTGCGATCCCCGGGACAGCCAACACAGATACGCAGTATTTT. This encodes CATSAIPGTANTDTQYF.